The next 2 T cell receptor beta chains were all read from a single sample in a study of blood T cell repertoires in COVID-19. The assay was immunoSEQ multiplex PCR, and TCRdb's table has in-frame clones only and misses some. Among about 190,000 clones listed, around four fifths were seen once. Source material: peripheral blood. These receptor sequences come from a woman aged 70-85 years with active or convalescent COVID-19.

The rearrangement joins TRBV19 to TRBJ1-2; TRBD1 agrees at 7 bases. Germline V gene data show CDR1 as LNHDA and CDR2 as SQIVND (reference sequence). J lost 4 bases, V lost 3 bases, and 2 bases had no gene match. The length of the CDR3 is 13 residues. The CDR3 spells CASSIGTVYGYTF. The CDR3 bases are TGTGCCAGTAGTATCGGGACAGTCTATGGCTACACCTTC.

This clone occurred once. V and J are TRBV5-4 and TRBJ2-1; D is uncertain. V lost 0 bases and J 6 bases, leaving 4 bases between the germline ends. The CDR3 has 12 residues. Germline V gene sequence: CDR1 SGHNT, CDR2 YYREEE (reference sequence). For the CDR3, the DNA is TGTGCCAGCAGCTTGGGGAGCAATGAGCAGTTCTTC. Its protein is CASSLGSNEQFF.